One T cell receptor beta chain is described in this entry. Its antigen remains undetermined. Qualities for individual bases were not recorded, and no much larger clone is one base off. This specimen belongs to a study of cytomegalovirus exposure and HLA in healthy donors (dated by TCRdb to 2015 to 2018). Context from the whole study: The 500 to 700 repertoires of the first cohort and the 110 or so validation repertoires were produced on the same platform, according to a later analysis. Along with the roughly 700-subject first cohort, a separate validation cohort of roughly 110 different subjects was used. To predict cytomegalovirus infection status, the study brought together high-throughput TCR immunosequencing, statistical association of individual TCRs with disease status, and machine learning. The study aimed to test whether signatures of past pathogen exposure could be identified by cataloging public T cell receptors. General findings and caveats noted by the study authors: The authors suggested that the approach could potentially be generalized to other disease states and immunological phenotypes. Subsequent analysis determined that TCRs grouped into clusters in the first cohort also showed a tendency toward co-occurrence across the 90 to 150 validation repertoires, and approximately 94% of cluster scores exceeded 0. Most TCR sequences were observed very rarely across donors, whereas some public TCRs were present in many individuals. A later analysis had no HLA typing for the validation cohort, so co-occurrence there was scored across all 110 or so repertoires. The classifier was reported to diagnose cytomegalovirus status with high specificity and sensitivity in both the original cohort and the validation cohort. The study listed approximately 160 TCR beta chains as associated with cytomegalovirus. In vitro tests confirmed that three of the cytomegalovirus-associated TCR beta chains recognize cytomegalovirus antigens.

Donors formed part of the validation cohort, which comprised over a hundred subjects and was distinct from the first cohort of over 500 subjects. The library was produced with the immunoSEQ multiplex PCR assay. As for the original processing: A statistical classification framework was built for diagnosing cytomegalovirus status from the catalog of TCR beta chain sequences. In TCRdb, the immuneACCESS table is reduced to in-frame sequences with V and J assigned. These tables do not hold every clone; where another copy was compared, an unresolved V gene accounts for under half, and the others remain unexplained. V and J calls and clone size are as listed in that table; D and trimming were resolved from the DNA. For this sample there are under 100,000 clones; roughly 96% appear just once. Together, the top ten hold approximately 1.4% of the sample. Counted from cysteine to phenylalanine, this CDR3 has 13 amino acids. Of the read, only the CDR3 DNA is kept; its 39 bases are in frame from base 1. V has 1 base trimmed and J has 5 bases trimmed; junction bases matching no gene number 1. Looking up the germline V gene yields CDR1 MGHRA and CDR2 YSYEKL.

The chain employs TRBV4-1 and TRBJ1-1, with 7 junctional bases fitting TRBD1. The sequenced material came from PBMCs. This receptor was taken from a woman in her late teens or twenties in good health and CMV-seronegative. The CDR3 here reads CASSQATGTEAFF. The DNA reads TGCGCCAGCAGCCAAGCGACAGGGACTGAAGCTTTCTTT.